The sequence of this TCR beta chain was determined in a study of OX40 agonist ivuxolimab in advanced cancers. Germline V CDR1 and CDR2: SGHNT, YENEEA. V lost 5 bases and J lost 1; bases outside the gene matches: 8. CDR3 length: 16 residues. Clones were sequenced by immunoSEQ multiplex PCR, and TCRdb holds only the in-frame ones, with some missing. Seen here are around 75,000 clones, under 90% observed once, and the top ten hold around 2.4%. This clonotype was obtained from an adult with an advanced solid tumor such as melanoma, head and neck, liver or kidney cancer. Sequences were derived from CD4+ or CD8+ T cells sorted from blood, sampled in a trial of the OX40 agonist ivuxolimab. The rearrangement joins TRBV11-3 to TRBJ1-1, with 9 bases matching TRBD1. The CDR3 DNA sequence: TGTGCCAGCAGCCCTAGGGACAGGGCTGCGAACACTGAAGCTTTCTTT. Protein: CASSPRDRAANTEAFF.